The source of this TCR beta chain is a study of identical twins. CDR3 size: 14 residues. The germline V gene encodes CDR1 DFQATT and CDR2 SNEGSKA (reference sequence). V lost 3 bases to trimming and J lost 5 bases, with 16 bases between them. The authors used template switching to add a universal primer site and gave cDNA unique molecular identifiers. TCRdb re-analysed the 5' RACE reads in MiXCR, keeping a single row per CDR3 protein. In the table there are 500,000 or so distinct CDR3 sequences, 14% of which are singletons. These data also formed part of another study, on yellow fever vaccine responses in identical twins.

The V gene is TRBV20-1, the J gene TRBJ2-5; unclear D gene. This receptor was obtained from a woman aged 18-29 years in good health. Input material: CD4+ T cells sorted from blood. The CDR3 sequence is CSASLTVGEETQYF. In DNA form, the CDR3 reads TGCAGTGCTAGCCTCACGGTTGGAGAGGAGACCCAGTACTTC.